Listed here are 26 T cell receptor beta chains from one sample, sequenced in a study of blood T cell repertoires in COVID-19. Sequencing was performed with immunoSEQ multiplex PCR; in TCRdb, only in-frame clones are kept and a portion is missing. The data hold about 60,000 clones, with approximately 86% observed a single time. Sequencing used peripheral blood. These TCRs come from a man aged 55-75 years with acute or convalescent COVID-19.

The V and J genes are TRBV3-1 (or the pseudogene TRBV3-2) and TRBJ2-1, with 10 positions matching TRBD2. The CDR3 spans 17 residues. Trimming at V came to 4 bases and at J to 0 bases, leaving 6 bases not matched to a gene. Germline V lookup: CDR1 LGHDT, CDR2 YNNKEL (reference sequence). CDR3 region: CASSPGLAASSYNEQFF. Here the CDR3 DNA reads TGTGCCAGCAGCCCCGGACTAGCGGCTAGCTCCTACAATGAGCAGTTCTTC.

The chain recombines TRBV7-3 with TRBJ2-7; 7 bases agree with TRBD1. Germline loops: CDR1 SGHTA, CDR2 FQGTGA. The V and J ends lost 5 bases and 3 bases, in that order; junction bases with no gene match: 4. The CDR3 is 13 amino acids. The CDR3 spells CASSRDRYYEQYF. The CDR3 nucleotides read TGTGCCAGCAGCCGGGACAGATACTACGAGCAGTACTTC.

Written as DNA, the CDR3 is TGTGCCAGCAGCCATCTGGACCGGGGAAGGGATGCTTTCTTT. Encoded protein: CASSHLDRGRDAFF. This chain connects TRBV3-1 (or the pseudogene TRBV3-2) to TRBJ1-1; D not certain. There are 14 residues in the CDR3. Trimming pared 3 bases from V and 11 bases from J, leaving 19 bases between. CDR1 is LGHDT, CDR2 YNNKEL, per germline (reference sequence).

The genes are TRBV5-5 and TRBJ2-3, with TRBD2 matching over 13 bases. CDR1 is SGHKS and CDR2 is YYEKEE in the germline V gene (reference sequence). Trimming at V came to 2 bases and at J to 6 bases, leaving 6 bases not matched to a gene. The CDR3 contains 16 residues. The CDR3 protein is CASSLLAGGSLDTQYF. The DNA for the CDR3 is TGTGCCAGCAGCTTACTAGCGGGAGGGTCCCTTGATACGCAGTATTTT.

This chain joins TRBV9 and TRBJ2-1, with a possible D match to TRBD2 (5 bases). Germline CDR1 is SGDLS and CDR2 is YYNGEE. The CDR3 contains 14 residues. V was trimmed by 2 bases and J by 1 base, leaving 7 bases between them. The CDR3 sequence: CASSVRASYNEQFF. The CDR3 DNA reads TGTGCCAGCAGCGTGAGGGCTTCCTACAATGAGCAGTTCTTC.

Only one count was recorded for this clone. The gene calls are TRBV2 and TRBJ1-1, with TRBD1 identical over 8 bases. The CDR3 loop spans 14 amino acids. Germline CDR1 reads SNHLY; CDR2 reads FYNNEI. After removal of 6 bases from V and 5 bases from J, the junction contained 8 bases not matched to a gene. CDR3 DNA sequence: TGTGCCAGCAGATCCAGGACAGGGCGGACTGAAGCTTTCTTT. It is translated as CASRSRTGRTEAFF.

This clone was picked up one time. The J gene is TRBJ2-1, the V gene TRBV27; 8 bases map to TRBD1. CDR1 is MNHEY, CDR2 SMNVEV, per germline (reference sequence). Losses at the gene ends were 5 bases for V and 4 bases for J; bases not matched to a gene: 7. CDR3 length: 15 residues. CDR3 sequence reads: CASSATGALYNEQFF. The CDR3 DNA reads TGTGCCAGCAGTGCGACAGGGGCCCTGTACAATGAGCAGTTCTTC.

The chain is built from TRBV14 and TRBJ2-1; TRBD1 agrees at 7 bases. The V segment lost 4 bases and the J segment 11 bases; nucleotides outside the gene matches: 8. The CDR3 length is 13 residues. The V gene's germline CDR1 is SGHDN and CDR2 FVKESK. CDR3 in amino acids: CASSLYDREKQFF. The CDR3 region has the DNA TGTGCCAGCAGCCTATACGACAGGGAAAAGCAGTTCTTC.

This rearrangement joins TRBV5-1 to TRBJ2-7, with TRBD2 matching over 8 bases. Germline V gene data show CDR1 as SGHRS and CDR2 as YFSETQ. Germline trimming cut 0 bases from V and 0 bases from J; bases unmatched to any gene: 5. This CDR3 is built from 16 residues. CDR3 sequence reads: CASSLADSGVSYEQYF. DNA of the CDR3: TGCGCCAGCAGCTTGGCCGATAGCGGGGTCTCCTACGAGCAGTACTTC. The variable domain in full, completed from reference TRBV5-1 and TRBJ2-7, reads KAGVTQTPRYLIKTRGQQVTLSCSPISGHRSVSWYQQTPGQGLQFLFEYFSETQRNKGNFPGRFSGRQFSNSRSEMNVSTLELGDSALYLCASSLADSGVSYEQYFGPGTRLTVT.

J is TRBJ2-5 and V is TRBV25-1, with TRBD2 identical over 12 bases. Looked up from germline, CDR1 is MGHDK and CDR2 is SYGVNS. This CDR3 is built from 15 residues. The ends lost 8 bases at V and 5 bases at J; junction bases unmatched: 9. CDR3 protein: CASGLAGGQRETQYF. The CDR3 DNA reads as TGTGCCAGCGGGCTAGCGGGAGGGCAAAGGGAGACCCAGTACTTC.

The chain links TRBV7-6 to TRBJ1-3, with 8 bases identical to TRBD1. The CDR3 spans 16 residues. V gave up 2 bases and J gave up 0 bases; unmatched junction bases: 3. The V gene's germline CDR1 is SGHVS and CDR2 FNYEAQ. CDR3: CASSLSGQVSGNTIYF. CDR3 sequence (DNA): TGTGCCAGCAGCTTATCGGGACAGGTCTCTGGAAACACCATATATTTT.

The V call is TRBV10-2, the J call TRBJ2-7; 8 nucleotides line up with TRBD2. The trim removed 6 bases at V and 0 bases at J, leaving 4 bases unmatched. The germline CDR1 and CDR2 sequences are WSHSY and SAAADI. CDR3 length: 14 amino acids. CDR3 region: CASREREHSYEQYF. The CDR3, as DNA: TGCGCCAGCAGGGAGCGGGAGCACTCCTACGAGCAGTACTTC.

The CDR3 spells CASSLLGTGNQPQHF. CDR3 sequence (DNA): TGTGCCAGCAGTTTACTGGGGACTGGCAATCAGCCCCAGCATTTT. The gene calls are TRBV27 and TRBJ1-5, with a tentative D call TRBD1 (5 bases). The CDR3 is 15 amino acids. CDR1 is MNHEY, CDR2 SMNVEV, per germline (reference sequence). V lost 2 bases and J lost 2, with 10 bases in between.

This clone has only a few counts. The CDR3 protein is CASRTGTATEAFF. The CDR3 DNA reads as TGTGCCAGCAGAACTGGGACAGCCACTGAAGCTTTCTTT. The chain uses TRBV28 and TRBJ1-1; 7 bases fit TRBD1. CDR3 length: 13 amino acids. CDR1 is MDHEN and CDR2 is SYDVKM in the germline V gene. J was trimmed by 4 bases and V by 6 bases; bases with no gene match: 5. The entire variable domain, with the rest obtained from reference TRBV28 and TRBJ1-1, is as follows: DVKVTQSSRYLVKRTGEKVFLECVQDMDHENMFWYRQDPGLGLRLIYFSYDVKMKEKGDIPEGYSVSREKKERFSLILESASTNQTSMYLCASRTGTATEAFFGQGTRLTVV.

V is TRBV30 and J is TRBJ1-1; TRBD1 matches at 9 bases. This CDR3 has 14 amino acids. The junction had 8 bases not matched to a gene; V was cut back by 2 bases and J by 7 bases. Germline loops: CDR1 GTSNPN, CDR2 SVGIG (reference sequence). CDR3 DNA sequence: TGTGCCTGGAGTCGGTACAGGGGGCCCAGTGAAGCTTTCTTT. Protein: CAWSRYRGPSEAFF.

The chain has TRBV28 and TRBJ2-1; 12 bases fit TRBD2. Germline values: CDR1 MDHEN, CDR2 SYDVKM. The CDR3 has 15 amino acids. The V segment lost 5 bases and the J segment 8 bases; nucleotides outside the gene matches: 7. CDR3 amino acids: CASSPRLAGAYEQFF. The CDR3 region has the DNA TGTGCCAGCAGTCCCCGACTAGCGGGAGCCTATGAGCAGTTCTTC.

V usage is TRBV19 and J usage is TRBJ2-1, with TRBD2 matching over 7 bases. In germline, CDR1 is LNHDA, CDR2 SQIVND (reference sequence). The CDR3 covers 16 residues. Losses at the gene ends were 6 bases for V and 1 base for J; bases not matched to a gene: 9. The chain's CDR3 is CASRNELARSYNEQFF. In nucleotides, the CDR3 is TGTGCCAGTAGGAACGAACTAGCGCGGTCCTACAATGAGCAGTTCTTC.

J is TRBJ2-7 and V is TRBV27, with D tentatively TRBD2 (7 bases). From germline, CDR1 is MNHEY and CDR2 SMNVEV (reference sequence). V was pared by 6 bases and J by 6 bases, with 21 bases between. The length of the CDR3 is 15 residues. The CDR3 bases are TGTGCCAGCAGATTTTCCTGGGGGGGGGCCGGCGAGCAGTACTTC. It codes for CASRFSWGGAGEQYF.

This chain uses TRBV2 with TRBJ1-2, with a possible D match to TRBD1 (6 bases). CDR3 length: 14 amino acids. V lost 3 bases and J lost 2, with 10 bases in between. The germline V gene encodes CDR1 SNHLY and CDR2 FYNNEI. The CDR3 DNA is TGTGCCAGCAGTGAGCGGCAGGGGAACTATGGCTACACCTTC. Protein product: CASSERQGNYGYTF.

V usage is TRBV10-3 and J usage is TRBJ1-1, with TRBD1 matching 9 bases. CDR1 and CDR2 (germline): ENHRY, SYGVKD. This CDR3 spans 17 amino acids. V dropped 5 bases and J dropped 0; count of bases not matched to a gene: 10. CDR3 sequence: CAISPSTGGYLNTEAFF. The DNA for the CDR3 is TGTGCCATCAGTCCCTCCACAGGGGGCTATTTGAACACTGAAGCTTTCTTT.

The chain uses TRBV28 and TRBJ2-3; 9 nucleotides agree with TRBD2. In germline, CDR1 is MDHEN, CDR2 SYDVKM. This CDR3 comprises 16 residues. The trim removed 3 bases at V and 4 bases at J, leaving 8 bases unmatched. CDR3 sequence (DNA): TGTGCCAGCAGTTTGATGACAGCGGGAGGCGCAGATACGCAGTATTTT. Translation: CASSLMTAGGADTQYF.

The chain recombines TRBV9 with TRBJ2-1; D unresolved. Trimming took off 0 bases at V and 5 bases at J, with 9 bases between the two ends. The CDR3 contains 14 residues. Looked up from germline, CDR1 is SGDLS and CDR2 is YYNGEE. This CDR3 is CASSVGSGNNEQFF. CDR3 in DNA: TGTGCCAGCAGCGTAGGCTCAGGAAACAATGAGCAGTTCTTC.

This clone has only one observation. The chain has TRBV6-5 and TRBJ2-3; 8 bases agree with TRBD1. CDR1 MNHEY and CDR2 SVGAGI come from the germline V gene. CDR3 length equals 14 residues. V was pared by 6 bases and J by 1 base, with 3 bases of the junction left unmatched. The CDR3 nucleotides are TGTGCCAGCAGGATGGGACAGGGCACAGATACGCAGTATTTT. It codes for CASRMGQGTDTQYF.

V usage is TRBV27 and J usage is TRBJ2-2; 7 positions match TRBD1. From germline, CDR1 is MNHEY and CDR2 SMNVEV (reference sequence). Trimming took 7 bases from V and 6 from J; bases not matched to a gene: 8. The CDR3 sequence is 14 residues long. The CDR3 spells CASNPQGYAGELFF. CDR3 nucleotides: TGTGCCAGCAATCCACAGGGGTACGCCGGGGAGCTGTTTTTT.

V and J are TRBV7-2 and TRBJ2-6; perhaps TRBD1 as D (5 bases). This CDR3 contains 19 residues. The V gene's germline CDR1 is SGHTA and CDR2 FQGNSA. Trimming removed 2 bases from V and 2 bases from J, with 19 bases in between. The CDR3 DNA reads TGTGCCAGCAGCTTAAGGGGTTTATCCCAATGGGCTGGGGCCAACGTCCTGACTTTC. It encodes CASSLRGLSQWAGANVLTF.

The chain recombines TRBV4-1 with TRBJ2-7, with 7 bases lining up with TRBD2. There are 17 residues in the CDR3. With 1 base clipped from V and 4 bases from J, the junction kept 13 bases outside the gene matches. Per the germline V gene, CDR1 is MGHRA and CDR2 is YSYEKL. The CDR3 is CASSQGSWGGTNYEQYF. The DNA for the CDR3 is TGCGCCAGCAGCCAAGGGTCTTGGGGCGGGACTAATTACGAGCAGTACTTC.